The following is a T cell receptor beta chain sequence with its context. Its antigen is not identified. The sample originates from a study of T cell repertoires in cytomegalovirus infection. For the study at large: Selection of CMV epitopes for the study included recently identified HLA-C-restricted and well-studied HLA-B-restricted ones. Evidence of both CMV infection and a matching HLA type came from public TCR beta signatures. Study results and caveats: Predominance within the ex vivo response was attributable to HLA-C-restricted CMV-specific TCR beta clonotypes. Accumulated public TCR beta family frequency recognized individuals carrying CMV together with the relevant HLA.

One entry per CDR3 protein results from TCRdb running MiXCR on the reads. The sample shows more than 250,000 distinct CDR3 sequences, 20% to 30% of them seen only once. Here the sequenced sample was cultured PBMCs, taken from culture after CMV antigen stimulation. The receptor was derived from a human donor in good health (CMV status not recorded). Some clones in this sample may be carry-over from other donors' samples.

The CDR3 DNA is TGTGCCACCAGCAGAGATCGAAGGGTCCAAGAGACCCAGTACTTC. This sequence encodes CATSRDRRVQETQYF. This sequence joins TRBV15 and TRBJ2-5; D is undetermined. With 0 bases removed from V and 1 base from J, the gap between germline ends came to 9 bases. CDR1 LNHNV and CDR2 YYDKDF come from the germline V gene (reference sequence). The CDR3 contains 15 residues. The variable domain in full, with the rest retrieved from reference TRBV15 and TRBJ2-5, is DAMVIQNPRYQVTQFGKPVTLSCSQTLNHNVMYWYQQKSSQAPKLLFHYYDKDFNNEADTPDNFQSRRPNTSFCFLDIRSPGLGDTAMYLCATSRDRRVQETQYFGPGTRLLVL.